These 6 T cell receptor beta chains were sequenced from one sample in a study of T-cell reconstitution after alpha-beta-depleted transplantation in children. Unique molecular identifiers tagged the TCRbeta library. TCRdb passed the PCR reads through MiXCR, listing each CDR3 protein once. The sample lists about 170,000 distinct CDR3 sequences, over 8.5% occurring once. Specimen: PBMCs, collected before TCRalphabeta/CD19-depleted stem cell transplant. The receptor source for this set is a boy under 10 years old with acute myeloid leukemia, due to receive a stem cell transplant.

This clonotype occurred many times. The rearrangement uses TRBV20-1 and TRBJ2-3, with no clear D. CDR3 length: 13 residues. Germline V CDR1 and CDR2: DFQATT, SNEGSKA (reference sequence). The germline V and J ends were trimmed by 0 bases and 2 bases, with 6 bases remaining between them. The CDR3 region is CSARDKDTDTQYF. Here the CDR3 DNA reads TGCAGTGCTAGAGATAAGGACACAGATACGCAGTATTTT.

This clonotype was observed many times. The chain joins TRBV4-1 to TRBJ2-4; D gene ambiguous. Germline loops: CDR1 MGHRA, CDR2 YSYEKL. This CDR3 is built from 16 residues. Trimming removed 4 bases from V and 4 bases from J, with 17 bases in between. CDR3 residues: CASSPLVGQEKNIQYF. As DNA, the CDR3 is TGCGCCAGCAGCCCCCTGGTGGGCCAGGAGAAAAACATTCAGTACTTC.

This clonotype was recorded at least ten times. This chain joins TRBV28 and TRBJ2-6, with D uncertain. CDR1 and CDR2 from the germline V gene are MDHEN and SYDVKM. V lost 8 bases to trimming and J lost 4 bases, with 12 bases between them. This CDR3 is built from 14 residues. The CDR3 DNA sequence: TGTGCCAGCCGGACGGGTTCCGGGGCCAACGTCCTGACTTTC. Its protein product is CASRTGSGANVLTF.

This clonotype has a count of ten or more. The chain combines TRBV5-5 with TRBJ1-1; D remains unclear. CDR3 size: 17 residues. V was clipped by 0 bases and J by 3 bases, with 18 bases between them. Germline loops: CDR1 SGHKS, CDR2 YYEKEE (reference sequence). The CDR3 loop reads CASSLVGLGVDYTEAFF. In DNA form, the CDR3 reads TGTGCCAGCAGCTTGGTTGGGTTGGGCGTAGATTACACTGAAGCTTTCTTT.

This clonotype was found many times. The chain carries TRBV29-1 and TRBJ2-7, with D maybe TRBD2 (7 bases). The CDR3 totals 14 residues. V lost 5 bases, J lost 0 bases, and 14 bases lay in between. Germline V gene data show CDR1 as SQVTM and CDR2 as ANQGSEA. The CDR3 DNA is TGCAGCGTTCGCGGGGGCAGGGGCTCCTACGAGCAGTACTTC. It yields the protein CSVRGGRGSYEQYF.

This clonotype came up once. The J gene is TRBJ2-1, the V gene TRBV5-1; 7 bases are a match to TRBD2. The CDR3 runs to 15 residues. With V trimmed by 3 bases and J by 5 bases, 8 bases remained unmatched. Germline V gene lookup returns CDR1 SGHRS and CDR2 YFSETQ. CDR3 amino acids: CASSSGLVGNNEQFF. CDR3 bases: TGCGCCAGCAGCTCCGGACTAGTTGGGAACAATGAGCAGTTCTTC.